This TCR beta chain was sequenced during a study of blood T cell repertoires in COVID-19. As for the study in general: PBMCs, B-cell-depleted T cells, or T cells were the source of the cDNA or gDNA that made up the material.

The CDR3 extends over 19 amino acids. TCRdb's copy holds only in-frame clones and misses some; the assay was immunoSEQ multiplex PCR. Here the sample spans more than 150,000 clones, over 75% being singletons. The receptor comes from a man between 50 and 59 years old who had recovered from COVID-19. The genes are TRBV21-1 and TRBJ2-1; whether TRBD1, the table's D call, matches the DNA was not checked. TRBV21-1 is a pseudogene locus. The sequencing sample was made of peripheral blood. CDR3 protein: CASRRDRARLTKRNNEQFF. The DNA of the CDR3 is TGTGCCAGCAGACGGGACAGGGCCCGCCTAACAAAAAGGAACAATGAGCAGTTCTTC.